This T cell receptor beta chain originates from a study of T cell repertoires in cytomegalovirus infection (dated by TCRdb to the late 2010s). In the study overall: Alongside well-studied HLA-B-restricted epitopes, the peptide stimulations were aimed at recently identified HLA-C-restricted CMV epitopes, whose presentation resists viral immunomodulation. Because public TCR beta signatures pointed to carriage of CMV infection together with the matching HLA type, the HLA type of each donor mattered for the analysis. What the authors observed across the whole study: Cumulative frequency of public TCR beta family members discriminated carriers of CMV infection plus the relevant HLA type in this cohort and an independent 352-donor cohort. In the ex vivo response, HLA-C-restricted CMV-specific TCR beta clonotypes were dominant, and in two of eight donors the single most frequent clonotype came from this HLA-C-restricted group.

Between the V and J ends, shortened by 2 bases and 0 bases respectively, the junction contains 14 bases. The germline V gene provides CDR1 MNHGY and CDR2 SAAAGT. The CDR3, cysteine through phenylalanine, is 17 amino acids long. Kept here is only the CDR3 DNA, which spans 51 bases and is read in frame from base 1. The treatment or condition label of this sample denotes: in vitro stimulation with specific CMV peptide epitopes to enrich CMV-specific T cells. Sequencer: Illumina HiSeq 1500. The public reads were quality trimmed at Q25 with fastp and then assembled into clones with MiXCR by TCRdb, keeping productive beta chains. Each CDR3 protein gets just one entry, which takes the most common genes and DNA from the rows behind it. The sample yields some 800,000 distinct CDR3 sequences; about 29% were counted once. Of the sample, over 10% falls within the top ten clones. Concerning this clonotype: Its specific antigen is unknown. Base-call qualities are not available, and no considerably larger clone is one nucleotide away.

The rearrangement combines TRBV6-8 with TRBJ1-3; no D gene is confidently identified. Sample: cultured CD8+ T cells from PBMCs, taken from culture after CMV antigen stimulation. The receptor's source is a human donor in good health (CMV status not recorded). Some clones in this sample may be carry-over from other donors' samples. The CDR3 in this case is CASSYDQFVGSGNTIYF. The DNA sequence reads TGTGCCAGCAGTTACGACCAATTCGTCGGCTCTGGAAACACCATATATTTT.